The 21 T cell receptor beta chains listed next were all sequenced from one sample in a study of graft-versus-host responses after intestinal transplantation. Both intraepithelial and lamina propria lymphocytes were released by processing graft tissue. The assay was immunoSEQ multiplex PCR, and TCRdb's table has in-frame clones only and misses some. The repertoire holds 20,000 to 25,000 clones, with roughly 79% as singletons. The specimen comprised ileum tissue, sampled 12 days after intestinal transplant. Every receptor here comes from a human patient who received an intestinal transplant, so some T cells may come from the graft donor.

The chain combines TRBV28 with TRBJ2-7; D might be TRBD2 (6 bases). This CDR3 is built from 15 residues. The germline V and J ends were trimmed by 0 bases and 4 bases, with 13 bases remaining between them. Germline V gives CDR1 MDHEN, CDR2 SYDVKM. CDR3 bases: TGTGCCAGCAGTTTATGGCGGGGAGTGGCGTACGAGCAGTACTTC. It is translated as CASSLWRGVAYEQYF.

The V gene is TRBV5-1, the J gene TRBJ2-7; D remains ambiguous. The CDR3 loop spans 12 amino acids. V gave up 2 bases and J gave up 6 bases, with 9 bases separating them. CDR1 SGHRS and CDR2 YFSETQ come from the germline V gene. DNA for the CDR3: TGCGCCAGCAGCTTCGTATCAGGCGAGCAGTACTTC. Translating it yields CASSFVSGEQYF. The full variable domain, in which reference TRBV5-1 and TRBJ2-7 provide the parts outside the CDR3, is KAGVTQTPRYLIKTRGQQVTLSCSPISGHRSVSWYQQTPGQGLQFLFEYFSETQRNKGNFPGRFSGRQFSNSRSEMNVSTLELGDSALYLCASSFVSGEQYFGPGTRLTVT.

The chain carries TRBV7-6 and TRBJ2-5, with 11 positions matching TRBD2. The CDR3 is made up of 15 amino acids. V dropped 2 bases and J dropped 4; count of bases not matched to a gene: 3. Germline V gene lookup returns CDR1 SGHVS and CDR2 FNYEAQ. As DNA, the CDR3 is TGTGCCAGCAGCTTAACTGGGACTAGCGGAGAGACCCAGTACTTC. Amino acid sequence: CASSLTGTSGETQYF.

This clone was counted between two and nine times. The J gene is TRBJ2-7, the V gene TRBV4-1; D is uncertain. This CDR3 has 15 residues. CDR1 is MGHRA and CDR2 is YSYEKL in the germline V gene. V was clipped by 0 bases and J by 1 base, with 10 bases between them. The CDR3 sequence: CASSQDSTGSYEQYF. CDR3 bases: TGCGCCAGCAGCCAAGATTCGACGGGTTCCTACGAGCAGTACTTC.

The genes are TRBV27 and TRBJ1-6; tentative D call: TRBD1 (6 bases). Trimming removed 5 bases at V and 7 bases at J, with 12 bases between. This CDR3 spans 14 amino acids. Germline V gene sequence: CDR1 MNHEY, CDR2 SMNVEV (reference sequence). The CDR3 coding sequence is TGTGCCAGCAGTGCAACAGGGTGGAATTCACCCCTCCACTTT. It is translated as CASSATGWNSPLHF.

This chain connects TRBV28 to TRBJ2-7; D is uncertain. With 2 bases removed from V and 2 bases from J, the gap between germline ends came to 7 bases. Germline values: CDR1 MDHEN, CDR2 SYDVKM. The CDR3 totals 13 residues. The CDR3 loop is CASSLTAAYEQYF. Here the CDR3 DNA reads TGTGCCAGCAGTTTAACAGCCGCCTACGAGCAGTACTTC.

The rearrangement joins TRBV6-6 to TRBJ2-3; D unclear. Deletions cut 2 bases from V and 1 base from J, with 13 bases between. This CDR3 spans 16 amino acids. Looked up from germline, CDR1 is MNHNY and CDR2 is SVGAGI (reference sequence). The CDR3 sequence is CASSYDLVGGTDTQYF. The CDR3 region has the DNA TGTGCCAGCAGTTACGATTTGGTCGGTGGCACAGATACGCAGTATTTT.

This chain connects TRBV5-1 to TRBJ1-5, with D uncertain. Trimming cost V 0 bases and J 4 bases, with 5 bases left between them. The CDR3 runs to 13 residues. CDR1 and CDR2 from the germline V gene are SGHRS and YFSETQ. Written as DNA, the CDR3 is TGCGCCAGCAGCTTGGGGCCGAATCAGCCCCAGCATTTT. Its protein is CASSLGPNQPQHF.

This rearrangement joins TRBV27 to TRBJ1-1, with TRBD1 matching over 7 bases. The germline V gene has CDR1 MNHEY and CDR2 SMNVEV (reference sequence). The CDR3 is 13 amino acids. The V gene end was trimmed by 4 bases and the J gene end by 13 bases; junction bases not matched to a gene: 12. The CDR3 nucleotides are TGTGCCAGCAGTTCGTTTCTCGACAGGGTTGATTTCTTT. It encodes CASSSFLDRVDFF.

The rearrangement joins TRBV5-6 to TRBJ2-7; possible D gene TRBD1, 6 bases. Trimming cost V 4 bases and J 3 bases, with 26 bases left between them. The CDR3 has 18 amino acids. Germline V gene sequence: CDR1 SGHDT, CDR2 YYEEEE. The CDR3 DNA reads as TGTGCCAGCAGCGTATTCCTGGTGGGGGTCTGGGGGCTCTACGAGCAGTACTTC. It specifies CASSVFLVGVWGLYEQYF. The whole variable domain, remainder taken from reference TRBV5-6 and TRBJ2-7, is DAGVTQSPTHLIKTRGQQVTLRCSPKSGHDTVSWYQQALGQGPQFIFQYYEEEERQRGNFPDRFSGHQFPNYSSELNVNALLLGDSALYLCASSVFLVGVWGLYEQYFGPGTRLTVT.

In this sample, this clone turned up once. The genes are TRBV28 and TRBJ1-4, with a tentative D call TRBD1 (5 bases). The CDR3 is 14 amino acids. The V end was cut by 7 bases, the J end by 6 bases, with 15 bases between. Germline loops: CDR1 MDHEN, CDR2 SYDVKM. The CDR3 reads CASNPREVHEKLFF. DNA for the CDR3: TGTGCCAGCAACCCCAGGGAGGTACATGAAAAACTGTTTTTT.

The V call is TRBV28, the J call TRBJ2-3; D perhaps matches TRBD2 (5 bases). V dropped 2 bases and J dropped 0 bases, with 6 bases sitting between them. Germline loops: CDR1 MDHEN, CDR2 SYDVKM. There are 14 residues in the CDR3. The CDR3 nucleotides are TGTGCCAGCAGTTTACGCGGGAGCACAGATACGCAGTATTTT. Translated, it gives CASSLRGSTDTQYF.

V and J are TRBV28 and TRBJ2-7; 7 bases agree with TRBD1. Unmatched junction bases numbered 12, after V lost 10 bases and J lost 3 bases. The CDR3 loop spans 14 amino acids. Germline lookup yields CDR1 MDHEN and CDR2 SYDVKM. CDR3 coding DNA: TGTGCCACCTGCCAGAGGGGACAGAGCTACGAGCAGTACTTC. The encoded protein is CATCQRGQSYEQYF.

The V gene is TRBV7-9, the J gene TRBJ1-4; 7 bases line up with TRBD1. The CDR3 is 15 residues long. The germline gives CDR1 SEHNR, CDR2 FQNEAQ (reference sequence). V shed 5 bases and J 7 bases; nucleotides not matched to a gene: 10. The CDR3 DNA sequence: TGTGCCAGCAGCGACTCGGGACAGTACTTTGAAAAACTGTTTTTT. The encoded protein is CASSDSGQYFEKLFF.

The chain uses TRBV7-2 and TRBJ2-2, with 7 positions matching TRBD2. Losses at the gene ends were 5 bases for V and 0 bases for J; bases not matched to a gene: 3. Germline CDR1 reads SGHTA; CDR2 reads FQGNSA. The CDR3 totals 15 residues. The CDR3: CASSPSGTNTGELFF. CDR3 DNA: TGTGCCAGCAGCCCCAGCGGGACGAACACCGGGGAGCTGTTTTTT. The variable domain in full, completed from reference TRBV7-2 and TRBJ2-2, reads GAGVSQSPSNKVTEKGKDVELRCDPISGHTALYWYRQSLGQGLEFLIYFQGNSAPDKSGLPSDRFSAERTGGSVSTLTIQRTQQEDSAVYLCASSPSGTNTGELFFGEGSRLTVL.

This chain connects TRBV25-1 to TRBJ2-1, with a possible D match to TRBD1 (6 bases). V was trimmed by 4 bases and J by 3 bases, leaving 10 bases between them. The CDR3 is made up of 14 amino acids. The germline V gene encodes CDR1 MGHDK and CDR2 SYGVNS. As DNA, the CDR3 is TGTGCCAGCAGTGGAGCACAGGGCTACAATGAGCAGTTCTTC. Encoded protein: CASSGAQGYNEQFF.

This chain joins TRBV5-5 and TRBJ2-1; tentative D call: TRBD2 (6 bases). The CDR3 spans 14 residues. Germline CDR1 and CDR2: SGHKS and YYEKEE (reference sequence). The V and J ends lost 5 bases and 4 bases respectively, with 13 bases between them. Here the CDR3 DNA reads TGTGCCAGCAGGCCGGGGGACCCTTACAATGAGCAGTTCTTC. This gives the protein CASRPGDPYNEQFF.

This rearrangement joins TRBV5-6 to TRBJ2-5, with D unresolved. Trimming pared 4 bases from V and 5 bases from J, leaving 12 bases between. CDR3 length: 13 amino acids. From germline, CDR1 is SGHDT and CDR2 YYEEEE. CDR3 DNA sequence: TGTGCCAGCAGCCTCCAACTTTGGGAGACCCAGTACTTC. It codes for CASSLQLWETQYF.

J is TRBJ1-1 and V is TRBV2; 9 nucleotides line up with TRBD1. CDR1 SNHLY and CDR2 FYNNEI come from the germline V gene. The V gene end was trimmed by 7 bases and the J gene end by 3 bases; junction bases not matched to a gene: 9. This CDR3 has 15 amino acids. For the CDR3, the DNA is TGTGCCAGCACCGGGACAGGGTTTTTGGACACTGAAGCTTTCTTT. Translating gives CASTGTGFLDTEAFF.

The chain uses TRBV19 and TRBJ1-5; D may be TRBD1 (6 bases). V was shortened by 5 bases and J by 0 bases, with 11 bases between the two germline ends. This CDR3 comprises 15 residues. Germline V gives CDR1 LNHDA, CDR2 SQIVND (reference sequence). The DNA for the CDR3 is TGTGCCAGTAGTTGGACAGCAAATAGCAATCAGCCCCAGCATTTT. Translated: CASSWTANSNQPQHF.

V gene TRBV18 combines with J gene TRBJ1-2, with 8 bases lining up with TRBD1. V lost 4 bases to trimming and J lost 6 bases; unmatched junction nucleotides: 4. CDR3 size: 13 residues. The germline V gene has CDR1 KGHSH and CDR2 LQKENI. The CDR3 coding sequence is TGTGCCAGCTCACAGGACAGGGTCCATGGCTACACCTTC. This sequence encodes CASSQDRVHGYTF.